These 3 T cell receptor beta chains came from one sample sequenced in a study of control samples from healthy donors and cancer patients. Sequenced by immunoSEQ multiplex PCR; TCRdb stores in-frame clones only, minus some. The sample records 200,000 to 250,000 clones, roughly 94% being singletons. The source material was blood. Receptor source: a man in his fifties in good health.

This clone was recorded only once. V gene TRBV5-1 combines with J gene TRBJ1-4; D uncertain. The CDR3 consists of 15 residues. Trimming took 4 bases from V and 2 from J, leaving 12 bases between them. Germline V lookup: CDR1 SGHRS, CDR2 YFSETQ. The DNA of the CDR3 is TGCGCCAGCAGCCTGGGCGACTCCACTAATGAAAAACTGTTTTTT. Amino acids: CASSLGDSTNEKLFF.

The gene calls are TRBV28 and TRBJ2-1; D possibly corresponds to TRBD2 (6 bases). The length of the CDR3 is 12 residues. Germline CDR1 MDHEN, CDR2 SYDVKM. V was shortened by 5 bases and J by 12 bases, with 14 bases between the two germline ends. The CDR3 reads CASSPPGLWQFF. Written as DNA, the CDR3 is TGTGCCAGCAGTCCCCCGGGACTCTGGCAGTTCTTC.

This clone was detected only once. This sequence joins TRBV5-1 and TRBJ2-1; D is ambiguous. Germline assignment: CDR1 SGHRS and CDR2 YFSETQ. The germline V and J ends were trimmed by 3 bases and 0 bases, with 13 bases remaining between them. The CDR3 length is 16 residues. This CDR3 reads CASSSELDGSYNEQFF. CDR3 in DNA: TGCGCCAGCAGCTCTGAGTTAGACGGCTCCTACAATGAGCAGTTCTTC.